This TCR beta chain was found in a study of shared clonotypes between healthy human individuals. Sequencing was performed with immunoSEQ multiplex PCR; in TCRdb, only in-frame clones are kept and a portion is missing. The sample lists approximately 710,000 clones, about nine tenths seen once, with about 33% in the top ten. V was clipped by 3 bases and J by 6 bases, with 14 bases between them. Germline V lookup: CDR1 LNHNV, CDR2 YYDKDF (reference sequence). There are 15 residues in the CDR3. This chain links TRBV15 with TRBJ1-4, with D possibly matching TRBD1 (5 bases). The receptor comes from a man between 18 and 35 years old in good health. Some clones in this sample may be carry-over from other donors' samples. The sample taken for sequencing was memory CD8+ T cells from PBMCs. As to subset: CD45RO+ cells pooled with CCR7-negative TemRA cells. CDR3 sequence: CATSSGASSYEKLFF. The CDR3 DNA reads TGTGCCACCAGCAGCGGGGCCAGCTCTTATGAAAAACTGTTTTTT.